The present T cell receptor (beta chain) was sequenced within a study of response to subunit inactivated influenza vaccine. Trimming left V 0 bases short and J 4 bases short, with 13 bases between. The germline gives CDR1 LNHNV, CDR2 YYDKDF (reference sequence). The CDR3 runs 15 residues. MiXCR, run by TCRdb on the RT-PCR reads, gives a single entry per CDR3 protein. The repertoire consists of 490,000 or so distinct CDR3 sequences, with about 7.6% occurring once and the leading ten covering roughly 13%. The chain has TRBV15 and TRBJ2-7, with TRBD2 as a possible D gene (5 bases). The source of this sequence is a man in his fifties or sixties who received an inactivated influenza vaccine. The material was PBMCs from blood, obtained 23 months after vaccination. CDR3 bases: TGTGCCACCAGCAGAGAAAGAGGGTTGACATACGAGCAGTACTTC. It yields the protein CATSRERGLTYEQYF.